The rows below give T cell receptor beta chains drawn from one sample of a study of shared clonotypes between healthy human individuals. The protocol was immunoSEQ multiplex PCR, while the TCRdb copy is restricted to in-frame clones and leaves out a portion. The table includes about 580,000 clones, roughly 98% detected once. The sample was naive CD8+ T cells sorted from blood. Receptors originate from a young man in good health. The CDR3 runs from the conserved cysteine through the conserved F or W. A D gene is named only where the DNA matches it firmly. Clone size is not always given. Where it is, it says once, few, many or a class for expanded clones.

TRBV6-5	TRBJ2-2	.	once	CASSPDTGELFF	TGTGCCAGCAGTCCGGACACCGGGGAGCTGTTTTTT
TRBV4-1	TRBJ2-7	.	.	CASSQTGRHYEQYF	TGCGCCAGCAGCCAAACTGGGAGGCACTACGAGCAGTACTTC
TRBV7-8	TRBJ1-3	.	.	CASSQTGTAGNTIYF	TGTGCCAGCAGCCAGACAGGTACAGCTGGAAACACCATATATTTT
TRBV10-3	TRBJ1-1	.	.	CAISESGSVNTEAFF	TGTGCCATCAGTGAGTCCGGCAGCGTGAACACTGAAGCTTTCTTT
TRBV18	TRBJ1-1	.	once	CASSPGFITEAFF	TGTGCCAGCTCACCAGGGTTTATCACTGAAGCTTTCTTT
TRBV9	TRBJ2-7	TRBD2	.	CASSVGREKVYEQYF	TGTGCCAGCAGCGTAGGGCGGGAGAAGGTGTACGAGCAGTACTTC
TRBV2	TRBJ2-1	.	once	CASSRTVTISYNEQFF	TGTGCCAGCAGTCGAACCGTGACTATCTCCTACAATGAGCAGTTCTTC
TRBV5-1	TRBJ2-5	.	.	CASSLWSGQETQYF	TGCGCCAGCAGCTTGTGGTCGGGCCAAGAGACCCAGTACTTC
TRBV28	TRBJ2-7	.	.	CASSPTYEQYF	TGTGCCAGCAGTCCCACCTACGAGCAGTACTTC
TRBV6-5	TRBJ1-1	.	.	CASTTSWSTEAFF	TGTGCCAGCACCACCTCCTGGAGCACTGAAGCTTTCTTT
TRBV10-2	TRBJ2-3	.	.	CASWGDTQYF	TGCGCCAGTTGGGGAGATACGCAGTATTTT
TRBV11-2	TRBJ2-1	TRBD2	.	CASSFPISGSSYNEQFF	TGTGCCAGCAGCTTCCCTATTAGCGGGAGCTCCTACAATGAGCAGTTCTTC
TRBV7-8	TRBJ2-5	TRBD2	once	CASSPSRQREKETQYF	TGTGCCAGCAGCCCCTCCCGACAGCGGGAGAAGGAGACCCAGTACTTC
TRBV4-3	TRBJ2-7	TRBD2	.	CASSQDTSGSFEQYF	TGCGCCAGCAGCCAAGATACTAGCGGGAGTTTTGAGCAGTACTTC
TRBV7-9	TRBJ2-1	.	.	CASRPPGGAYNEQFF	TGTGCCAGCAGACCGCCTGGCGGAGCCTACAATGAGCAGTTCTTC
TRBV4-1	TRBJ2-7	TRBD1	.	CASSQDYRGNEQYF	TGCGCCAGCAGCCAAGATTACAGGGGAAACGAGCAGTACTTC
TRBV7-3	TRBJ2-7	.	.	CASSKTPTLSSYEQYF	TGTGCCAGCAGTAAAACCCCCACTCTGAGCTCCTACGAGCAGTACTTC
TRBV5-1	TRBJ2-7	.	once	CASSFDRPYEQYF	TGCGCCAGCAGCTTTGACAGGCCCTACGAGCAGTACTTC
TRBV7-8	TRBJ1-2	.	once	CASSLLDGNLYGYTF	TGTGCCAGCAGCTTATTGGACGGAAACCTCTATGGCTACACCTTC
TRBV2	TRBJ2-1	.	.	CASSEPVAENSYNEQFF	TGTGCCAGCAGTGAACCGGTAGCGGAAAACTCCTACAATGAGCAGTTCTTC
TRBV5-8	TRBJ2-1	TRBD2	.	CASSPGTSGNNEQFF	TGTGCCAGCAGTCCCGGGACTAGCGGTAACAATGAGCAGTTCTTC
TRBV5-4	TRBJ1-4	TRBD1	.	CASSGQGDEKLFF	TGTGCCAGCTCGGGACAGGGTGATGAAAAACTGTTTTTT
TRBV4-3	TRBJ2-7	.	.	CASSQDGTRSYEQYF	TGCGCCAGCAGCCAAGACGGGACGCGTTCCTACGAGCAGTACTTC
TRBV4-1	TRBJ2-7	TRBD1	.	CASSQDLGQEYEQYF	TGCGCCAGCAGCCAAGATCTGGGACAGGAGTACGAGCAGTACTTC
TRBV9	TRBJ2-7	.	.	CASGRGSTYEQYF	TGTGCCAGCGGACGGGGTAGTACCTACGAGCAGTACTTC
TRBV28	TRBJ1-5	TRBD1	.	CASSLRSGQVLVSNQPQHF	TGTGCCAGCAGTCTGCGCTCTGGACAGGTCTTGGTCAGCAATCAGCCCCAGCATTTT
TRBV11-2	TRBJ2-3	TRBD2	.	CASSLLLAGADTQYF	TGTGCCAGCAGCTTATTACTAGCGGGAGCTGATACGCAGTATTTT
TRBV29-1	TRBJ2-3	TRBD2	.	CSVEGLEDSSTDTQYF	TGCAGCGTTGAGGGACTAGAGGACTCTAGCACAGATACGCAGTATTTT
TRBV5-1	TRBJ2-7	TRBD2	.	CASSWPTGGSVYEQYF	TGCGCCAGCAGCTGGCCAACGGGCGGGAGTGTCTACGAGCAGTACTTC
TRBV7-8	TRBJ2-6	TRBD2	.	CASSLWDRASGRLTGANVLTF	TGTGCCAGCAGCTTATGGGATCGGGCTAGCGGGAGGTTAACTGGGGCCAACGTCCTGACTTTC
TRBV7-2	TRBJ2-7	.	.	CASSLGTGREQYF	TGTGCCAGCAGCTTGGGAACAGGACGCGAGCAGTACTTC
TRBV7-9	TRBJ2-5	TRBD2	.	CASSISGTRQGDQYF	TGTGCCAGCAGCATATCCGGGACTAGGCAAGGCGACCAGTACTTC
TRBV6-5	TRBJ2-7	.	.	CASRPGPSAYEQYF	TGTGCCAGCAGACCGGGACCATCGGCCTACGAGCAGTACTTC
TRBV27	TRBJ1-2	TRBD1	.	CASSPGTVPGYGYTF	TGTGCCAGCAGTCCGGGGACAGTACCAGGCTATGGCTACACCTTC
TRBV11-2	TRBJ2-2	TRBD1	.	CASSLVRDRASAGELFF	TGTGCCAGCAGCTTAGTCCGGGACAGGGCTTCGGCCGGGGAGCTGTTTTTT
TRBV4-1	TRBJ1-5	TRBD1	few	CASSQLLQGYQPQHF	TGCGCCAGCAGCCAACTCCTACAGGGGTATCAGCCCCAGCATTTT
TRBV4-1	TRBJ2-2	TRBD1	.	CASSQDGTGYTGELFF	TGCGCCAGCAGCCAAGATGGGACAGGGTACACCGGGGAGCTGTTTTTT
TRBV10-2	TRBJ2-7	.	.	CASRSPSYEQYF	TGCGCCAGCAGGTCCCCATCCTACGAGCAGTACTTC
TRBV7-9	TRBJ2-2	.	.	CASSLVDTNTGELFF	TGTGCCAGCAGCTTAGTGGATACGAACACCGGGGAGCTGTTTTTT
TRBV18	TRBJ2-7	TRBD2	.	CASSRTSGPSYYEQYF	TGTGCCAGCTCACGGACTAGCGGGCCATCCTACTACGAGCAGTACTTC
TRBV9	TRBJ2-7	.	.	CASSETGSYEQYF	TGTGCCAGCAGCGAAACAGGGTCTTACGAGCAGTACTTC
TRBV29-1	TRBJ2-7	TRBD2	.	CSVEGLAGVYEQYF	TGCAGCGTTGAAGGCCTAGCGGGAGTCTACGAGCAGTACTTC
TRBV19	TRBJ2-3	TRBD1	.	CASSITPDRGLGDTQYF	TGTGCCAGTAGTATTACCCCCGACAGGGGGCTAGGAGATACGCAGTATTTT
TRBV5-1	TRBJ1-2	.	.	CASSTTNQGTYGYTF	TGCGCCAGCAGCACTACAAACCAGGGAACCTATGGCTACACCTTC
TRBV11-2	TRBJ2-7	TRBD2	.	CASRGGSYEQYF	TGTGCCAGCCGCGGGGGCTCCTACGAGCAGTACTTC
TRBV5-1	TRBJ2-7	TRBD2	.	CASILNLAGVSYEQYF	TGCGCCAGCATCTTAAATCTAGCGGGAGTTTCATACGAGCAGTACTTC
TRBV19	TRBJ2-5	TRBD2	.	CASSSVGLAQETQYF	TGTGCCAGTAGTAGTGTCGGACTAGCCCAAGAGACCCAGTACTTC
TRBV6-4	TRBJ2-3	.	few	CASSAGSTDTQYF	TGTGCCAGCAGTGCGGGAAGCACAGATACGCAGTATTTT
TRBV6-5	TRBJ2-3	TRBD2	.	CASSIILAADTQYF	TGTGCCAGCAGTATCATACTAGCGGCAGATACGCAGTATTTT
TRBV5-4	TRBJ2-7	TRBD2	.	CASSTGLAGYEQYF	TGTGCCAGCAGCACTGGACTAGCGGGTTACGAGCAGTACTTC
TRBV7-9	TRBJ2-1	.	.	CASSLLAEQFF	TGTGCCAGCAGCTTACTAGCGGAGCAGTTCTTC
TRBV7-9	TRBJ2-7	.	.	CASSPDVYEQYF	TGTGCCAGCAGCCCGGACGTCTACGAGCAGTACTTC
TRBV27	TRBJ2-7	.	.	CASSEYGEQYF	TGTGCCAGCAGTGAATACGGCGAGCAGTACTTC
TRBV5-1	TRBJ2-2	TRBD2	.	CASSLSGRAPTGELFF	TGCGCCAGCAGCCTTAGCGGGAGGGCCCCCACCGGGGAGCTGTTTTTT
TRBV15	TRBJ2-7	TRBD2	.	CATSSAGLAEAYEQYF	TGTGCCACCAGCAGCGCGGGACTAGCGGAAGCCTACGAGCAGTACTTC
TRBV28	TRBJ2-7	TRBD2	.	CASSPVSGRYEQYF	TGTGCCAGCAGTCCTGTCAGCGGGAGATACGAGCAGTACTTC
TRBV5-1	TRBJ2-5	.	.	CASRPSLLRSGAQETQYF	TGCGCCAGCAGGCCTAGCTTGCTGAGGTCTGGGGCACAAGAGACCCAGTACTTC
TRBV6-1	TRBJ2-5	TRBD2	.	CASSEASPLLAGEETQYF	TGTGCCAGCAGTGAAGCGTCCCCATTGCTAGCGGGAGAAGAGACCCAGTACTTC
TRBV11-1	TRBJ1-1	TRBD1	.	CASSFVQGSEAFF	TGTGCCAGCAGCTTCGTACAGGGGAGTGAAGCTTTCTTT
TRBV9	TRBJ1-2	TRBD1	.	CASRVQGNYGYTF	TGTGCCAGCAGAGTACAGGGGAACTATGGCTACACCTTC